This TCR beta chain came from a study of CD8+CD57+ T cells in acquired aplastic anemia. TCR beta VDJ and CDR3 profiling used genomic DNA as template. One entry per CDR3 protein results from TCRdb running MiXCR on the reads. Here the sample spans some 190,000 distinct CDR3 sequences, roughly half being singletons. CDR3 length equals 15 residues. V lost 6 bases, J lost 9 bases, and 13 bases stayed unmatched. In its sample, this clonotype was seen many times. The gene calls are TRBV12-3 or TRBV12-4 and TRBJ2-1, with 8 bases matching TRBD1. The TCR originated in a human donor in good health, serving as a control. The sequencing input was sorted CD4+, CD8+, or CD8+CD57+ T cells (not recorded which) from PBMCs. The DNA for the CDR3 is TGTGCCAGCAGCCGCAAGGGGCAGGGGGCTGGTGAGCAGTTCTTC. It encodes CASSRKGQGAGEQFF.